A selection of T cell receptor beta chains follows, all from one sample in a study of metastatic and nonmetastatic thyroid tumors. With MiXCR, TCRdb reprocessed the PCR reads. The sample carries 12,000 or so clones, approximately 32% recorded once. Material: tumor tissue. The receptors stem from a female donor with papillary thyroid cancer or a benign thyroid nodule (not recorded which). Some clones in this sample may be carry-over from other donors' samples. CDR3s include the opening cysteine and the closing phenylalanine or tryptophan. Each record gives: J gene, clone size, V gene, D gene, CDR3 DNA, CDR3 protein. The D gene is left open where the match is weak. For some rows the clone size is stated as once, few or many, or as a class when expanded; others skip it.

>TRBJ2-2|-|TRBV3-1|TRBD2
TGTGCCAGCAGCCTTGGACTAGCGGGGGTCACCGGGGAGCTGTTTTTT
CASSLGLAGVTGELFF
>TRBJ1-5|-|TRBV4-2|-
TGTGCCAGCAGCCCCCAGCATTTT
CASSPQHF
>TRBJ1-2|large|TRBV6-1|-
TGTGCCAGTCTAGCAGGACCTAACTATGGCTACACCTTC
CASLAGPNYGYTF
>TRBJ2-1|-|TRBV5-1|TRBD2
TGCGCCAGCAGCTTGAATGAAGCGGGAGGGGGTAATGAGCAGTTCTTC
CASSLNEAGGGNEQFF
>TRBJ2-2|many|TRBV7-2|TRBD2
TGTGCCAATTCGCCCGGGAGGGGCGGGGAGCTGTTTTTT
CANSPGRGGELFF
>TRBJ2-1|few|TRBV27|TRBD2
TGTGCCAGCATGGGGGGCGGGGGGGCTTGGAATGAGCAGTTCTTC
CASMGGGGAWNEQFF
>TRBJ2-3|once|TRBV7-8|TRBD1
TGTGCCAGCAGCCTCGACAGGGCTAGCACAGATACGCAGTATTTT
CASSLDRASTDTQYF
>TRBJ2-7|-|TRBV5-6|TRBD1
TGTGCCAGCAGCTTAGACCCGGGACAGTCCTACGAGCAGTACTTC
CASSLDPGQSYEQYF
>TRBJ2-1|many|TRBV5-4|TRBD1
TGTGCCAGCAGCTGGGACAGGGGGGATGAGCAGTTCTTC
CASSWDRGDEQFF
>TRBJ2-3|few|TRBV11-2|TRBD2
TGTGCCAGCAGCCAGACTAGCGGGGGCGATACGCAGTATTTT
CASSQTSGGDTQYF
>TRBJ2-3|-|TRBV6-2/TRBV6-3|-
TGTGCCAGCTCAAATAACCCCCACCACCACGGTGGCACAGATACGCAGTATTTT
CASSNNPHHHGGTDTQYF
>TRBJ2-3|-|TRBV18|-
TGTGCCAGCTCGCACAGGGATACGCAGTATTTT
CASSHRDTQYF
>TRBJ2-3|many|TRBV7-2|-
TGTGCCAGCAGCTTAGGCCCTCCCGCAGATACGCAGTATTTT
CASSLGPPADTQYF
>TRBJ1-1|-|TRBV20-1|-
TGCAGTGCTAGAGAAGGGAACGTTGGTTGGGGGAACACTGAAGCTTTCTTT
CSAREGNVGWGNTEAFF
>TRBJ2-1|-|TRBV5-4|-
TGTGCCAGCAGCTTTGTCAGGGGCCATAATGATGAGCAGTTCTTC
CASSFVRGHNDEQFF
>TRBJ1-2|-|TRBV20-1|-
TGCAGTGTCCTGGACGGTGATTATGGCTACACCTTC
CSVLDGDYGYTF
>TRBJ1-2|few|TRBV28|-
TGTGCCAGCAGTTTCGGTGGGGACGGCTACACCTTC
CASSFGGDGYTF
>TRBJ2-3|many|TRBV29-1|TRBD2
TGCAGCGTCTTTGGAAGCGGGACTGAAGATACGCAGTATTTT
CSVFGSGTEDTQYF
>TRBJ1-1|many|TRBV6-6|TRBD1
TGTGCCAGCAGTTATCGACAGGGAGAAGCTTCCTTT
CASSYRQGEASF
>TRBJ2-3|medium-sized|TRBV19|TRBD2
TGTGCCAGTAGTGGGGGACTAGCAGATACGCAGTATTTT
CASSGGLADTQYF
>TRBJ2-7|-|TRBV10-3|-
TGTGCCACCAAGAGAGGATCGGGCGGCCGCTCCTCCGAGCAGTACTTC
CATKRGSGGRSSEQYF
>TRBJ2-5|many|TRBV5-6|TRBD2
TGTGCCAGCGGGACTAGCGGGGGTGCCTACCAAGAGACCCAGTACTTC
CASGTSGGAYQETQYF
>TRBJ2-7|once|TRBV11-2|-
TGTGCCAGCAGCTACGACGGAGGCGGAGCGACCTACGAGCAGTACTTC
CASSYDGGGATYEQYF
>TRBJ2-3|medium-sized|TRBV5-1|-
TGCGCCAGCAGGGGCAGGGTGAGCACAGATACGCAGTATTTT
CASRGRVSTDTQYF
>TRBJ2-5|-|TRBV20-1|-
TGCAGTGCTTCCGGGACACCCTTTCAAGAGACCCAGTACTTC
CSASGTPFQETQYF
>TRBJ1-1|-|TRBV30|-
TGTCCCTGGAGGAAGTGGCTGGACACTGAAGCTTTCTTT
CPWRKWLDTEAFF
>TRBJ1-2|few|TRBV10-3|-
TGTGCCATCAGTGAATGGGGTACAGTCTATGGCTACACCTTC
CAISEWGTVYGYTF
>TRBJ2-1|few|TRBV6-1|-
TGTGCCAGCAGTACAGGGAGCTCCTACAATGAGCAGTTCTTC
CASSTGSSYNEQFF
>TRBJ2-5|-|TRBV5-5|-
TGTGCCAGCAGCTTGGAGGGGGACCAAGAGACCCAGTACTTC
CASSLEGDQETQYF
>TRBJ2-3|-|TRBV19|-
TGTGCCAGTAGTAGGTCGGCAGTGGGTACGCAGTATTTT
CASSRSAVGTQYF
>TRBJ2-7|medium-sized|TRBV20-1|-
TGCAGTGCAGTCCCTGGCACTACCGGGGGCAACGAGCAGTACTTC
CSAVPGTTGGNEQYF
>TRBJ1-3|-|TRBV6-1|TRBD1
TGTGCCAGCAGTGAATCGGACAGGGAAGGTGGAAACACCATATATTTT
CASSESDREGGNTIYF
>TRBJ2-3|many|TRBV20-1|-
TGCAGTGCCACGGAGGGGGCGGATACGCAGTATTTT
CSATEGADTQYF
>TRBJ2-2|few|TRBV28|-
TGTGCCAGCAGTACAGCGAACACCGGGGAGCTGTTTTTT
CASSTANTGELFF
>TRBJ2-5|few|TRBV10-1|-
TGCGCCAGCACGGACAGCTACAAAGAGACCCAGTACTTC
CASTDSYKETQYF
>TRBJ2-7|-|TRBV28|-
TGTGCCAGCAGTTTCAAGGGAGGCGAGCAGTACTTC
CASSFKGGEQYF
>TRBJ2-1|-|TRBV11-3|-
TGTGCCAGCAGCTTAAATTGGGGGAATGAGCAGTTCTTC
CASSLNWGNEQFF
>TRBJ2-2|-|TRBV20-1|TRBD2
TGCAGTGCTAGCTCCAATCGACTAGCTCTCGGGGAGCTGTTTTTT
CSASSNRLALGELFF
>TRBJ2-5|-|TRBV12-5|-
TGTGCTGGGCTCGGGGGCCGTGACCAAGAGACCCAGTACTTC
CAGLGGRDQETQYF
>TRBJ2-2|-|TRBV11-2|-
TGTGCCAGCACCGATAGGGGCCGCGGGGAGCTGTTTTTT
CASTDRGRGELFF
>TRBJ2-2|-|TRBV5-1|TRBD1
TGCGCCAGCAGCTTGGGGCCAGGGGGACACCCCGGGGAGCTGTTTTTT
CASSLGPGGHPGELFF
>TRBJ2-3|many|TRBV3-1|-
TGTGCCAGCAGCCCTGGGAGTGAGGGTTGGCTGTATTTT
CASSPGSEGWLYF
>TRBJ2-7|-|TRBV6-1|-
TGTGCCAGCAGAACAGGGTCCTCCTACGAGCAGTACTTC
CASRTGSSYEQYF
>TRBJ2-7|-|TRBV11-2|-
TGTGCCAGCAGCTTAGCAGGTCCGGACTTCTACGAGCAGTACTTC
CASSLAGPDFYEQYF
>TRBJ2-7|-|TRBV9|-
TGTGCCAGCAGCTCCGCAGGCATCTACGAGCAGTACTTC
CASSSAGIYEQYF
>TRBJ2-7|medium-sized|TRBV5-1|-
TGCGCCAGCAGCTTATCAGGCGGCGAGCAGTACTTC
CASSLSGGEQYF
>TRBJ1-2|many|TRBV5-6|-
TGTGCCAGCCCTCCGGGACGTCTCTATGGCTACACCTTC
CASPPGRLYGYTF
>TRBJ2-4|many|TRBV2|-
TGTGCCAGCAACCTCTTTAGGGACGACCAAAACATTCAGTACTTC
CASNLFRDDQNIQYF
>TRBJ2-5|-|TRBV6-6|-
TGTGCCAGCAGTTACTCGATACCGCGGACCCAAGAGACCCAGTACTTC
CASSYSIPRTQETQYF
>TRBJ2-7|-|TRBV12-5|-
TGTGCTAGTGAGGGTACGGACGAGCAGTACTTC
CASEGTDEQYF
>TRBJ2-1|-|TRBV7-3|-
TGTGCCAGCAGCTCCCTAGCTGGGTGGCCCAATGAGCAGTTCTTC
CASSSLAGWPNEQFF
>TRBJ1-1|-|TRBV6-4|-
TGTGCCAGCAGTTCGGACATTTGGAACACTGAAGCTTTCTTT
CASSSDIWNTEAFF